The clone carrying this T cell receptor beta chain has more than one count but fewer than ten. A much bigger clone sits one base away, suggesting this may be a read error. The sample is drawn from a study of metastatic and nonmetastatic thyroid tumors. The germline CDR1 and CDR2 sequences are SGDLS and YYNGEE. V shed 4 bases, J shed 2 bases, and the junction held 5 bases outside the gene matches. CDR3 length: 15 amino acids. MiXCR re-clonotyped the PCR reads for TCRdb. Of tens of thousands of clones detected, about a sixth appear once; the ten largest clones hold about a tenth. Not a single patient had been given any form of treatment at any point before undergoing thyroid surgery.

The rearrangement joins TRBV9 to TRBJ2-2; 7 bases map to TRBD1. The sample consisted of tumor tissue. The receptor's source is a female donor with papillary thyroid cancer or a benign thyroid nodule (not recorded which). Some clones in this sample may be carry-over from other donors' samples. The CDR3 bases are TGTGCCAGCAGCCCTGGGACAGATAACACCGGGGAGCTGTTTTTT. Translated: CASSPGTDNTGELFF.